These T cell receptor beta chains were read from a single sample in a study of ipilimumab plus nivolumab after autologous stem cell transplantation. The data were produced by immunoSEQ multiplex PCR, yet TCRdb's version contains in-frame clones alone and is incomplete. The sample shows roughly 16,000 clones, 81% of them seen only once. This sample comprised PBMCs, obtained in a trial of ipilimumab plus nivolumab as post-transplant consolidation. The source of these receptors is a male donor with diffuse large B-cell lymphoma. The CDR3 runs from the conserved cysteine through the conserved F or W. Each record gives: V gene, D gene, clone size, J gene, CDR3 protein, CDR3 DNA. A D gene is named only where the DNA matches it firmly. Only part of the rows carry a size: once, few, many, or a class if the clone is expanded.

>TRBV7-6|TRBD1|.|TRBJ1-3
CASSLMLGQGAGNTIYF
TGTGCCAGCAGCTTAATGTTGGGACAGGGGGCGGGAAACACCATATATTTT
>TRBV11-2|TRBD1|.|TRBJ2-7
CASRPGQGLPYEQYF
TGTGCCAGCAGACCCGGACAGGGGCTCCCCTACGAGCAGTACTTC
>TRBV7-2|TRBD1|.|TRBJ2-3
CASSLVGTAGGKDTQYF
TGTGCCAGCAGCTTAGTGGGTACGGCAGGGGGCAAAGATACGCAGTATTTT
>TRBV5-1|.|.|TRBJ2-1
CASRGGTVAYNEQFF
TGCGCCAGCAGGGGGGGGACAGTTGCCTACAATGAGCAGTTCTTC
>TRBV15|.|.|TRBJ2-7
CATSQTRQAVSYEQYF
TGTGCCACCAGCCAAACCCGACAGGCAGTTTCCTACGAGCAGTACTTC
>TRBV9|TRBD1|.|TRBJ2-2
CASSVRGRGGELFF
TGTGCCAGCAGCGTCAGGGGGCGGGGCGGGGAGCTGTTTTTT
>TRBV10-2|.|hyperexpanded|TRBJ1-4
CASTGHLNEKLFF
TGCGCCTCAACGGGACACCTCAATGAAAAACTGTTTTTT
>TRBV30|TRBD1|.|TRBJ2-7
CAWSGGTGQGRGEQYF
TGTGCCTGGAGTGGCGGAACGGGACAGGGGAGGGGGGAGCAGTACTTC
>TRBV28|.|.|TRBJ1-5
CASSLIDYRRGYSNQPQHF
TGTGCCAGCAGCCTTATAGACTACAGACGGGGGTATAGCAATCAGCCCCAGCATTTT
>TRBV11-3|TRBD1|.|TRBJ2-7
CASSSPRDRTSEQYF
TGTGCCAGCAGCTCCCCGCGGGACAGGACCTCCGAGCAGTACTTC
>TRBV7-2|TRBD1|.|TRBJ2-5
CASSPRTGGPIFQETQYF
TGTGCCAGCAGCCCCCGGACAGGGGGACCTATTTTCCAAGAGACCCAGTACTTC
>TRBV18|.|.|TRBJ1-1
CASSPRGDTEAFF
TGTGCCAGCTCACCACGCGGGGACACTGAAGCTTTCTTT
>TRBV13|.|.|TRBJ2-7
CASSLASPEQYF
TGTGCCAGCAGTTTAGCGAGCCCCGAGCAGTACTTC
>TRBV7-6|TRBD1|.|TRBJ2-5
CASSLGGGGETQYF
TGTGCCAGCAGCTTAGGAGGGGGCGGGGAGACCCAGTACTTC
>TRBV10-1|.|.|TRBJ2-7
CASSEFQGGQYF
TGCGCCAGCAGTGAGTTCCAGGGCGGGCAGTACTTC
>TRBV27|TRBD2|.|TRBJ2-1
CASSFLRGGGDEQFF
TGTGCCAGCAGTTTCCTGCGGGGGGGCGGGGATGAGCAGTTCTTC
>TRBV5-1|.|.|TRBJ2-5
CASSGDDLETQYF
TGCGCCAGCAGCGGGGATGACCTGGAGACCCAGTACTTC
>TRBV5-4|TRBD2|.|TRBJ2-2
CASSLGTSGRGTGELFF
TGTGCCAGCAGCTTAGGGACTAGCGGGAGAGGAACCGGGGAGCTGTTTTTT
>TRBV4-1|.|few|TRBJ2-7
CASSQVLEGTYEQYF
TGCGCCAGCAGCCAAGTCTTGGAGGGGACCTACGAGCAGTACTTC
>TRBV6-1|TRBD2|.|TRBJ2-7
CASSTGTSGSYEQYF
TGTGCCAGCAGCACCGGGACTAGCGGCTCCTACGAGCAGTACTTC
>TRBV5-1|.|medium-sized|TRBJ2-1
CASSLAYNEQFF
TGCGCCAGCAGCCTAGCTTACAATGAGCAGTTCTTC
>TRBV5-1|.|.|TRBJ2-7
CASSFRDVGGYEQYF
TGCGCCAGCAGCTTTAGAGACGTCGGCGGGTACGAGCAGTACTTC
>TRBV13|.|.|TRBJ2-7
CASSSVLAVEQYF
TGTGCCAGCAGCTCGGTGCTAGCCGTCGAGCAGTACTTC
>TRBV7-9|TRBD1|once|TRBJ1-3
CASPGTGGGNTIYF
TGTGCCAGCCCCGGGACAGGGGGTGGAAACACCATATATTTT
>TRBV6-6|TRBD2|medium-sized|TRBJ2-7
CAAKRTSASEQYF
TGTGCAGCTAAACGGACTAGCGCTTCCGAGCAGTACTTC
>TRBV5-1|.|.|TRBJ2-7
CASSLEYEQYF
TGCGCCAGCAGCCTCGAGTACGAGCAGTACTTC
>TRBV29-1|.|.|TRBJ1-2
CSVEDGRHYGYTF
TGCAGCGTTGAAGACGGGCGGCACTATGGCTACACCTTC
>TRBV6-6|TRBD1|.|TRBJ1-1
CASRQLTGGSTEAFF
TGTGCCAGCAGGCAACTTACAGGGGGCTCCACTGAAGCTTTCTTT
>TRBV30|.|few|TRBJ1-5
CAWSMVYNQPQHF
TGTGCCTGGAGTATGGTGTACAATCAGCCCCAGCATTTT
>TRBV7-6|.|.|TRBJ2-5
CASSFRETQYF
TGTGCCAGCAGTTTTCGGGAGACCCAGTACTTC
>TRBV7-9|.|.|TRBJ2-7
CASSLLMARNEQYF
TGTGCCAGCAGCTTGTTGATGGCAAGAAACGAGCAGTACTTC
>TRBV5-4|.|once|TRBJ1-3
CASSLEGSGNTIYF
TGTGCCAGCAGCTTGGAAGGGTCAGGAAACACCATATATTTT
>TRBV7-2|.|.|TRBJ2-4
CASSSDLAKNIQYF
TGTGCCAGCAGTTCCGATCTAGCCAAAAACATTCAGTACTTC
>TRBV5-1|.|once|TRBJ1-1
CASSEEGVKAFF
TGCGCCAGCAGCGAGGAAGGGGTCAAAGCTTTCTTT
>TRBV5-5|.|.|TRBJ2-3
CASSLTGTGTDTQYF
TGTGCCAGCAGCTTGACCGGAACGGGCACAGATACGCAGTATTTT
>TRBV5-6|.|.|TRBJ1-1
CASSQVRSMNTEAFF
TGTGCCAGCAGTCAAGTGCGGAGCATGAACACTGAAGCTTTCTTT
>TRBV19|.|.|TRBJ1-2
CASSSLFRQRANYGYTF
TGTGCCAGTAGTTCCCTATTTCGACAGAGGGCTAACTATGGCTACACCTTC
>TRBV19|.|.|TRBJ2-6
CASSVQGGANVLTF
TGTGCCAGTAGTGTCCAGGGTGGGGCCAACGTCCTGACTTTC
>TRBV2|.|.|TRBJ1-2
CASSATRVGYTF
TGTGCCAGCAGCGCGACCAGGGTTGGCTACACCTTC
>TRBV19|TRBD2|.|TRBJ2-5
CASRLISSGQETQYF
TGTGCCAGTAGGCTTATATCTAGCGGACAAGAGACCCAGTACTTC
>TRBV7-3|.|.|TRBJ1-1
CASSLIWNTEAFF
TGTGCCAGCAGCTTAATTTGGAACACTGAAGCTTTCTTT